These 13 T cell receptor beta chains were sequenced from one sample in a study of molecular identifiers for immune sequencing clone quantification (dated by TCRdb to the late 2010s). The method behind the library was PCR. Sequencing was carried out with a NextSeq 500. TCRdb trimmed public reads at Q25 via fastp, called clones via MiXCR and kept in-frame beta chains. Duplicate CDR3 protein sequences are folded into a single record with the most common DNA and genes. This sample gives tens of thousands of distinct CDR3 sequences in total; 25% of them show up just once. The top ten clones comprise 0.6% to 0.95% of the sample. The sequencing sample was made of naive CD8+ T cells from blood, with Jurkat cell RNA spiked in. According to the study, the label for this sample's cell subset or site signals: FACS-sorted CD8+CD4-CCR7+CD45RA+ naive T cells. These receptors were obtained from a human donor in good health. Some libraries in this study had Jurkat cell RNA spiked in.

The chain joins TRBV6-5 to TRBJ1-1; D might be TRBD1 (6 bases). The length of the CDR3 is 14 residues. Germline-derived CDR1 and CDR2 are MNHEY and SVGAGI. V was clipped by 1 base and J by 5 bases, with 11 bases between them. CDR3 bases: TGTGCCAGCAGTTACTGGGGGGGCGCGACTGAAGCTTTCTTT. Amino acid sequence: CASSYWGGATEAFF.

CDR3 residues: CASSLYGQGDEQYF. The CDR3 DNA is TGCGCCAGCAGCCTATACGGACAGGGGGATGAGCAGTACTTC. The genes are TRBV4-1 and TRBJ2-7, with 10 nucleotides matching TRBD1. V lost 4 bases to trimming and J lost 7 bases; unmatched junction nucleotides: 7. This CDR3 region has 14 residues. Germline V lookup: CDR1 MGHRA, CDR2 YSYEKL.

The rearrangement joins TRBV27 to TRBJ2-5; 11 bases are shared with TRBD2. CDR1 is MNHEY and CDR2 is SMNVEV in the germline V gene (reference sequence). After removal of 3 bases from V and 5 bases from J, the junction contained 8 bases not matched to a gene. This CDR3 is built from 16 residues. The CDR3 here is CASSFQVAGGLETQYF. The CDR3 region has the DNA TGTGCCAGCAGTTTCCAGGTAGCGGGGGGGCTCGAGACCCAGTACTTC.

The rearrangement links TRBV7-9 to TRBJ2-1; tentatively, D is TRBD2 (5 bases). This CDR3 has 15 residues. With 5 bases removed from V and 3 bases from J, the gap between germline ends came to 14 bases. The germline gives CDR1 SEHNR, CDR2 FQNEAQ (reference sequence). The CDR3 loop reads CASSLRPADYNEQFF. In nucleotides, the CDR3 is TGTGCCAGCAGCCTAAGGCCAGCGGACTACAATGAGCAGTTCTTC.

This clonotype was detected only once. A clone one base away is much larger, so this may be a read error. The CDR3 is CASSYYGTNPEAFF. CDR3 coding DNA: TGTGCCAGCAGTTACTACGGGACAAACCCTGAAGCTTTCTTT. The chain uses TRBV6-5 and TRBJ1-1; the D gene is possibly TRBD1 (6 bases). The CDR3 is 14 amino acids. The V and J ends lost 1 base and 6 bases respectively, with 12 bases between them. Germline V gene sequence: CDR1 MNHEY, CDR2 SVGAGI.

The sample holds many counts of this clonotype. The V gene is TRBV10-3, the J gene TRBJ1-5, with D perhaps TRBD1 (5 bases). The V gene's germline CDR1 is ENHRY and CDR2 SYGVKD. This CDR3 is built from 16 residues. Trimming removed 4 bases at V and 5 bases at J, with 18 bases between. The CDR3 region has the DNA TGTGCCATCAGTGGCGGCAGGGAAACGGGCGATCAGCCCCAGCATTTT. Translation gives CAISGGRETGDQPQHF.

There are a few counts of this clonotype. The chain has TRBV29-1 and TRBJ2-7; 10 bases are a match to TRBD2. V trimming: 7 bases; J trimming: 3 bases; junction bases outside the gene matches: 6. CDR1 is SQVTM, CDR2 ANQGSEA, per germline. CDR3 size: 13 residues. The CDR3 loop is CSALAGADYEQYF. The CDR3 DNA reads TGCAGCGCCCTAGCGGGAGCGGACTACGAGCAGTACTTC.

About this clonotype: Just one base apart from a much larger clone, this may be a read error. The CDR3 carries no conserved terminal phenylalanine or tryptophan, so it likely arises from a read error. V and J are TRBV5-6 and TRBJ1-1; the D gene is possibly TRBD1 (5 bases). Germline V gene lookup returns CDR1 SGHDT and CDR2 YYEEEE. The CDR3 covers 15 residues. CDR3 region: CASSTPLAGNIEAFS. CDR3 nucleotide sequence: TGTGCCAGCAGCACCCCATTGGCAGGGAACATTGAAGCTTTCTCT.

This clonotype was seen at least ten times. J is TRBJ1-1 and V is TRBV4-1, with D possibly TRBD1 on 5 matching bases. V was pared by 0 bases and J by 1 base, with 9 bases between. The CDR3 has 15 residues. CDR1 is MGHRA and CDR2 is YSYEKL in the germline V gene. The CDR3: CASSQEAGSNTEAFF. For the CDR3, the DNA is TGCGCCAGCAGCCAAGAGGCAGGGTCGAACACTGAAGCTTTCTTT.

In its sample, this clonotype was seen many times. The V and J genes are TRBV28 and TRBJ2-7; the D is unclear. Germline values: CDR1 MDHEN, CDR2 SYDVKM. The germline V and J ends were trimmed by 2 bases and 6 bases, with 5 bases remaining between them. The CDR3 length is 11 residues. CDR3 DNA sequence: TGTGCCAGCAGTTTACGCTTCGAGCAGTACTTC. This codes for CASSLRFEQYF.

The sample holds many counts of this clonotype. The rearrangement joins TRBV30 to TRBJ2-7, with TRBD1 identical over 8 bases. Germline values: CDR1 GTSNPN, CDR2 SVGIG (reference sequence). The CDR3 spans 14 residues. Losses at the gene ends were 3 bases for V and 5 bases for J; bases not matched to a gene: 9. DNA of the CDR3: TGTGCCTGGAGGCCCGGACAGGGCATGGACGAGCAGTACTTC. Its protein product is CAWRPGQGMDEQYF.

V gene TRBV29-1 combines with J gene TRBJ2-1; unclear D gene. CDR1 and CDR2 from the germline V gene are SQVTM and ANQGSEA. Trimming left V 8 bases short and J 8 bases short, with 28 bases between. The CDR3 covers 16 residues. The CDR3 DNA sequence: TGCAGCTCCGTGTCGATGGCGTACGATAAGGAACATGAGCAGTTCTTC. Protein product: CSSVSMAYDKEHEQFF.

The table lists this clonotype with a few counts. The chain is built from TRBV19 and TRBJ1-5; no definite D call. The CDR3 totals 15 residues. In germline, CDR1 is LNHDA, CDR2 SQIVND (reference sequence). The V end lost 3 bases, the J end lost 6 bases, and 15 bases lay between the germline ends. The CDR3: CASSIGFRGFQPQHF. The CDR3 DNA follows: TGTGCCAGTAGTATCGGTTTTCGAGGTTTTCAGCCCCAGCATTTT.